This entry lists 21 T cell receptor beta chains sequenced from one sample in a study of chemoradiotherapy in HPV16-positive cancers. Produced via immunoSEQ multiplex PCR; TCRdb's table is partial and in-frame only. The sample has about 30,000 clones; roughly nine tenths are singletons. The material sequenced was blood, taken from a patient who underwent chemoradiotherapy. Every receptor here comes from a human donor with HPV-associated anogenital cancer.

The rearrangement links TRBV18 to TRBJ1-5; 10 nucleotides match TRBD1. This CDR3 contains 14 residues. The germline CDR1 and CDR2 sequences are KGHSH and LQKENI. After removal of 4 bases from V and 4 bases from J, the junction contained 1 base not matched to a gene. In DNA, the CDR3 is TGTGCCAGCTCACAGGGACAGGGGAATCAGCCCCAGCATTTT. It specifies CASSQGQGNQPQHF.

In its sample, this clone is medium-sized (0.01 to 0.1%). The chain couples TRBV2 to TRBJ2-7, with D uncertain. Trimming shortened V by 7 bases and J by 2 bases, and 9 bases separated the two germline ends. Germline CDR1 and CDR2: SNHLY and FYNNEI. The CDR3 runs to 12 residues. As DNA, the CDR3 is TGTGCCAGCACCGACGGTACCTACGAGCAGTACTTC. This encodes CASTDGTYEQYF.

The rearrangement uses TRBV6-9 and TRBJ2-2; D might be TRBD1 (5 bases). V lost 0 bases and J lost 5, with 7 bases in between. Germline V gene lookup returns CDR1 MNHGY and CDR2 SVAAGI. The CDR3 runs to 14 residues. CDR3 in DNA: TGTGCCAGCAGTTATTCACAGGAGACCGGGGAGCTGTTTTTT. Protein product: CASSYSQETGELFF.

This chain joins TRBV4-3 and TRBJ2-5; 8 nucleotides agree with TRBD1. The CDR3 extends over 15 amino acids. V lost 0 bases, J lost 5 bases, and 5 bases stayed unmatched. CDR1 is LGHNA and CDR2 is YSLEER in the germline V gene. CDR3 nucleotides: TGCGCCAGCAGCCAAGATTGGACAGGGCGGGAGACCCAGTACTTC. Its translation: CASSQDWTGRETQYF.

The chain is built from TRBV18 and TRBJ2-5; TRBD1 aligns across 10 bases. J lost 4 bases, V lost 1 base, and 3 bases had no gene match. The CDR3 is 15 amino acids. The germline gives CDR1 KGHSH, CDR2 LQKENI. Written as DNA, the CDR3 is TGTGCCAGCTCACCACTGGACAGGGGGTTAGAGACCCAGTACTTC. Translated: CASSPLDRGLETQYF.

The chain uses TRBV7-2 and TRBJ2-7; 10 bases are a match to TRBD1. This CDR3 is 16 amino acids long. V lost 0 bases to trimming and J lost 0 bases; unmatched junction nucleotides: 2. CDR1 and CDR2 from the germline V gene are SGHTA and FQGNSA. In DNA form, the CDR3 reads TGTGCCAGCAGCTTAGCAGGGACAGGGGTCTCCTACGAGCAGTACTTC. It codes for CASSLAGTGVSYEQYF.

The chain combines TRBV9 with TRBJ2-6, with 11 bases identical to TRBD1. After removal of 4 bases from V and 3 bases from J, the junction contained 6 bases not matched to a gene. In germline, CDR1 is SGDLS, CDR2 YYNGEE. The CDR3 sequence is 17 residues long. The DNA of the CDR3 is TGTGCCAGCAGCCCAGGGACAGGGGGTTTTGGGGCCAACGTCCTGACTTTC. Protein: CASSPGTGGFGANVLTF.

The CDR3 protein is CASSYRTSGTDTQYF. For the CDR3, the DNA is TGTGCCAGCAGTTACCGGACTAGCGGCACAGATACGCAGTATTTT. The rearrangement joins TRBV6-6 to TRBJ2-3, with TRBD2 matching over 9 bases. V shed 2 bases and J 1 base; nucleotides not matched to a gene: 1. CDR1 is MNHNY and CDR2 is SVGAGI in the germline V gene (reference sequence). This CDR3 region has 15 residues.

This clone has just one count. The chain carries TRBV27 and TRBJ1-4, with D perhaps TRBD1 (6 bases). The CDR3 length is 13 residues. The V end was cut by 7 bases, the J end by 7 bases, with 13 bases between. Germline CDR1 is MNHEY and CDR2 is SMNVEV (reference sequence). CDR3 sequence (DNA): TGTGCCAGCACCTCGGAAGGGGGTGAAAAACTGTTTTTT. The encoded protein is CASTSEGGEKLFF. The full variable domain, in which reference TRBV27 and TRBJ1-4 provide the parts outside the CDR3, is EAQVTQNPRYLITVTGKKLTVTCSQNMNHEYMSWYRQDPGLGLRQIYYSMNVEVTDKGDVPEGYKVSRKEKRNFPLILESPSPNQTSLYFCASTSEGGEKLFFGSGTQLSVL.

V gene TRBV2 combines with J gene TRBJ2-3; possible D gene TRBD1, 6 bases. Trimming left V 7 bases short and J 2 bases short, with 16 bases between. Germline-derived CDR1 and CDR2 are SNHLY and FYNNEI. This CDR3 has 15 residues. The CDR3 protein is CASNLQGLDTDTQYF. CDR3 DNA sequence: TGTGCCAGCAACCTACAGGGCCTAGACACAGATACGCAGTATTTT.

This chain links TRBV5-1 with TRBJ2-2, with 9 bases fitting TRBD2. The V gene end was trimmed by 1 base and the J gene end by 5 bases; junction bases not matched to a gene: 9. This CDR3 is built from 17 residues. Germline V gene lookup returns CDR1 SGHRS and CDR2 YFSETQ. CDR3 sequence reads: CASSLSFSGSWTGELFF. DNA for the CDR3: TGCGCCAGCAGCTTGTCCTTTAGCGGGAGTTGGACCGGGGAGCTGTTTTTT.

The V gene is TRBV29-1, the J gene TRBJ2-7; D possibly corresponds to TRBD2 (6 bases). Germline lookup yields CDR1 SQVTM and CDR2 ANQGSEA. V lost 7 bases to trimming and J lost 2 bases, with 12 bases between them. The CDR3 spans 12 residues. The CDR3 region has the DNA TGCAGCGGTGGGGCGGGAACCTACGAGCAGTACTTC. Translating it yields CSGGAGTYEQYF.

This clone turned up a few times. J is TRBJ1-5 and V is TRBV9; D is ambiguous. With 2 bases removed from V and 0 bases from J, the gap between germline ends came to 15 bases. CDR3 length: 17 amino acids. Germline V gene sequence: CDR1 SGDLS, CDR2 YYNGEE. CDR3 bases: TGTGCCAGCAGCGTGGCCCGGGCCGACTTTAGCAATCAGCCCCAGCATTTT. It codes for CASSVARADFSNQPQHF.

CDR3 loop: CASSVGLAGGNNEQFF. The CDR3 nucleotides are TGTGCCAGCAGCGTAGGTCTAGCGGGGGGGAACAATGAGCAGTTCTTC. The genes are TRBV9 and TRBJ2-1; TRBD2 matches 12 bases. The germline V gene has CDR1 SGDLS and CDR2 YYNGEE. This CDR3 is 16 amino acids long. J was trimmed by 5 bases and V by 0 bases; bases with no gene match: 3.

V is TRBV4-3 and J is TRBJ2-1, with TRBD2 matching over 10 bases. Germline V CDR1 and CDR2: LGHNA, YSLEER. The CDR3 loop spans 15 amino acids. Trimming at V came to 1 base and at J to 6 bases, leaving 3 bases not matched to a gene. CDR3 region: CASSQGAGGGNEQFF. CDR3 nucleotides: TGCGCCAGCAGCCAAGGAGCGGGGGGGGGCAATGAGCAGTTCTTC.

The CDR3 DNA sequence: TGCGCCAGCAGCTCGGGACAGGGGGCCCTCGAGCAGTACTTC. Its translation is CASSSGQGALEQYF. The chain combines TRBV5-1 with TRBJ2-7, with 12 bases fitting TRBD1. Germline V gene data show CDR1 as SGHRS and CDR2 as YFSETQ. This CDR3 spans 14 amino acids. Trimming cost V 3 bases and J 6 bases; bases outside gene matches: 4.

Only one count was recorded for this clone. The rearrangement uses TRBV7-3 and TRBJ2-3; TRBD1 aligns across 10 bases. V gave up 5 bases and J gave up 1 base; unmatched junction bases: 3. Germline assignment: CDR1 SGHTA and CDR2 FQGTGA. The CDR3 consists of 15 residues. The CDR3 region has the DNA TGTGCCAGCAGCCACGGGACAGGGGGCACAGATACGCAGTATTTT. Translation gives CASSHGTGGTDTQYF.

The chain recombines TRBV19 with TRBJ2-7; TRBD1 or TRBD2 may be the D gene (5 bases each). The CDR3 sequence is 15 residues long. CDR1 and CDR2 (germline): LNHDA, SQIVND (reference sequence). V was trimmed by 2 bases and J by 3 bases, leaving 14 bases between them. The CDR3 nucleotides are TGTGCCAGTAGTATAAATAGGGACGGAAACTACGAGCAGTACTTC. Encoded protein: CASSINRDGNYEQYF.

This clone has only one observation. The chain carries TRBV5-1 and TRBJ2-5; unclear D gene. The ends were cut back, 0 bases at V and 5 bases at J, with 14 bases in the middle. The CDR3 contains 15 residues. The germline CDR1 and CDR2 sequences are SGHRS and YFSETQ. The CDR3: CASSLGTSHAETQYF. CDR3 nucleotides: TGCGCCAGCAGCTTGGGCACATCCCACGCGGAGACCCAGTACTTC. The full variable domain, rest sourced from reference TRBV5-1 and TRBJ2-5, is KAGVTQTPRYLIKTRGQQVTLSCSPISGHRSVSWYQQTPGQGLQFLFEYFSETQRNKGNFPGRFSGRQFSNSRSEMNVSTLELGDSALYLCASSLGTSHAETQYFGPGTRLLVL.

The chain couples TRBV28 to TRBJ2-1, with D possibly matching TRBD2 (6 bases). V was clipped by 4 bases and J by 2 bases, with 12 bases between them. In germline, CDR1 is MDHEN, CDR2 SYDVKM. The CDR3 has 15 residues. As DNA, the CDR3 is TGTGCCAGCAGTTCCCTAGCGTTTCCCTACAATGAGCAGTTCTTC. Encoded protein: CASSSLAFPYNEQFF.

V gene TRBV5-6 combines with J gene TRBJ2-3; D ambiguous. CDR3 length: 13 residues. Trimming pared 4 bases from V and 5 bases from J, leaving 11 bases between. From germline, CDR1 is SGHDT and CDR2 YYEEEE. The CDR3 region is CASSPVWEDTQYF. The CDR3 DNA reads as TGTGCCAGCAGCCCCGTTTGGGAAGATACGCAGTATTTT.